This T cell receptor (beta chain) was sequenced for a study of blood T cell repertoires in COVID-19. Trimming took 5 bases from V and 6 from J; bases not matched to a gene: 14. CDR1 is SGHAT, CDR2 FQNNGV, per germline. There are 16 residues in the CDR3. TCRdb keeps only in-frame clones here, not all; method: immunoSEQ multiplex PCR. The profile covers more than 300,000 clones, with roughly 85% appearing a single time and around 5.9% taken by the ten largest. The sample comprised PBMCs or T cells enriched from blood (not recorded which). The TCR sequence derives from a woman in her twenties or thirties who had recovered from COVID-19. V and J are TRBV11-2 and TRBJ2-3; 7 nucleotides agree with TRBD2. The CDR3 here is CASSTGTTTWGDTQYF. The CDR3 DNA sequence: TGTGCCAGCAGCACCGGGACTACCACCTGGGGGGATACGCAGTATTTT.